The entry that follows covers one T cell receptor (beta chain) sequence. Antigen: not known. V was pared by 3 bases and J by 8 bases, with 14 bases of the junction left unmatched. Germline V gene data show CDR1 as LNHDA and CDR2 as SQIVND (reference sequence). The CDR3 loop spans 17 amino acids. The record originates from a study of regulatory T cells in long-lasting Graves disease. Overall study: The antithyroid drugs taken by newly diagnosed Graves' patients had been used for under 3 months. Whole-study findings and limits: Lower TCR diversity characterized persistent Graves' patients relative to newly diagnosed patients.

Time point here: newly diagnosed GD, antithyroid drugs for less than 3 months. Extracted PBMC RNA gave rise to the TCR library. Libraries of TCR beta came from iRepertoire HTBI primers plus Arm-PCR of CDR3 regions. TCRdb re-analysed the multiplex PCR reads in MiXCR, keeping a single row per CDR3 protein. Of about 420,000 distinct CDR3 sequences listed, roughly 17% are singletons. This same sample was also taken into another study, of T cells in Graves' hyperthyroidism and ophthalmopathy. As that study records: During a first-round RT-PCR of the TCR CDR3, the HTBI primer set was used.

This TCR derives from a woman under 30 with Graves disease. The V gene is TRBV19, the J gene TRBJ1-5; TRBD1 agrees at 9 bases. The material was peripheral blood mononuclear cells (PBMCs), obtained at new diagnosis, from a patient treated with antithyroid drugs. The CDR3 DNA reads as TGTGCCAGTAGTATTAGGGGACAGGGAGTTCTTGGGGAGCCCCAGCATTTT. It is translated as CASSIRGQGVLGEPQHF.